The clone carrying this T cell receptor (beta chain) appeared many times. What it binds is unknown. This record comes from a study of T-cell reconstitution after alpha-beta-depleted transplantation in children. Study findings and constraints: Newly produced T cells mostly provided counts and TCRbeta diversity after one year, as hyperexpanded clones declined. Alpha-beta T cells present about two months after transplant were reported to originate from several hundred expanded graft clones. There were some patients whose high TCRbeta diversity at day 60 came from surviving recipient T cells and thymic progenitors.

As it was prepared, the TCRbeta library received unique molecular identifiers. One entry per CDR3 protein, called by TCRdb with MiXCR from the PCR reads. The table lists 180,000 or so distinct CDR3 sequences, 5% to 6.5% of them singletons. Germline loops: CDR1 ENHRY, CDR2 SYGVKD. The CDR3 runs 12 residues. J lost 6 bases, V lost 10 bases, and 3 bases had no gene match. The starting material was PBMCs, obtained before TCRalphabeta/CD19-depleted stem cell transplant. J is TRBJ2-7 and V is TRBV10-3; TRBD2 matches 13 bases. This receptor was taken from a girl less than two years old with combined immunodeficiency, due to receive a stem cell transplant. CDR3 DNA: TGTGCCACACTAGCGGGAGGGCCCGAGCAGTACTTC. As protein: CATLAGGPEQYF.